This T cell receptor beta chain was retrieved from a study of Graves' ophthalmopathy and Graves' hyperthyroidism. Germline CDR1 and CDR2: KGHDR and SFDVKD. This CDR3 has 14 amino acids. J lost 5 bases, V lost 3 bases, and 3 bases had no gene match. RNA transcripts were the template, and TCR beta CDR3 regions were amplified from them. First-round RT-PCR used HTBI primers; second-round multiplex PCR followed. TCRdb reprocessed the multiplex PCR reads with MiXCR, giving one entry per CDR3 protein. Of 740,000 or so distinct CDR3 sequences listed, around 40% were seen once; the top ten hold about 40%. This clonotype occurred a few times.

The clonotype was recovered from an adult man with Graves' ophthalmopathy. Sample: peripheral blood. The rearrangement links TRBV24-1 to TRBJ2-7, with TRBD1 identical over 10 bases. The CDR3 DNA is TGTGCCACCAGTGATCCCGGACAGGGGGACGAGCAGTACTTC. As protein: CATSDPGQGDEQYF.